This T cell receptor beta chain is from a study of T cells in Graves' hyperthyroidism and ophthalmopathy. The study, taken as a whole, reports: A median roughly six months before onset, the model predicted ophthalmopathy.

Turning to this clonotype: Its antigen is not known.

Uncontrolled infections, other autoimmune diseases, pregnancy or lactation led to exclusion of patients. Fresh peripheral blood, approximately 10 ml, was the source of the PBMCs. TCR beta CDR3 regions were amplified from RNA transcripts. A set of HTBI primers served as the primers for a first-round RT-PCR of the TCR CDR3. TCRdb processed the multiplex PCR reads anew with MiXCR; each CDR3 protein has one entry. The table shows 400,000 to 550,000 distinct CDR3 sequences, with less than 25% occurring only once. The sample comprised blood. This sequence originates from a woman in her twenties or thirties with Graves' ophthalmopathy.

CDR3 protein: CASSPTGEVSYEQYF. The CDR3 DNA reads TGCGCCAGCAGCCCGACAGGGGAGGTATCCTACGAGCAGTACTTC. This sequence joins TRBV5-1 and TRBJ2-7; 8 bases are a match to TRBD1. Trimming cost V 4 bases and J 1 base; bases outside gene matches: 7. Germline V CDR1 and CDR2: SGHRS, YFSETQ. This CDR3 has 15 amino acids.